This is a list of T cell receptor beta chains from one sample in a study of siplizumab effects on memory and regulatory T cells. TCRdb keeps only in-frame clones here, not all; method: immunoSEQ multiplex PCR. The data hold some 88,000 clones, with just under 90% observed a single time. The material sequenced was CD4+ T cells sorted from blood. The receptors shown here come from a human donor in good health. Both conserved end residues are part of each CDR3. A D gene is named only where the DNA matches it firmly. Size is stated for part of the rows, as once, few or many counts, or as a class when the clone is expanded.

TRBV12-5	-	TRBJ2-1	-	CASGLPKGLGEGLNEQFF	TGTGCTAGTGGTTTGCCAAAAGGCTTGGGGGAAGGGTTGAATGAGCAGTTCTTC
TRBV1	once	TRBJ2-4	-	CTSSRTGQVEYF	TGCACCAGCAGCCGAACGGGACAGGTCGAATACTTC
TRBV5-6	-	TRBJ2-3	TRBD1	CASSVHRDRVLDTQYF	TGTGCCAGCAGCGTGCACCGGGACAGAGTATTGGATACGCAGTATTTT
TRBV18	-	TRBJ2-5	-	CASSPMDRQETQYF	TGTGCCAGCTCACCGATGGACAGACAAGAGACCCAGTACTTC
TRBV11-3	-	TRBJ2-7	TRBD2	CASSPWTSDSYEQYF	TGTGCCAGCAGCCCCTGGACTAGCGACAGCTACGAGCAGTACTTC
TRBV19	-	TRBJ1-1	TRBD1	CASSTTGGNTEAFF	TGTGCCAGTAGTACTACAGGGGGCAACACTGAAGCTTTCTTT
TRBV7-9	-	TRBJ1-2	-	CASSPSRQDLGYGYTF	TGTGCCAGCAGCCCTTCAAGACAGGACCTAGGCTATGGCTACACCTTC
TRBV5-1	-	TRBJ2-7	-	CASSLLGDEQYF	TGCGCCAGCAGCTTGTTAGGTGACGAGCAGTACTTC
TRBV23-1	-	TRBJ2-7	-	CASSQLYRDFYEQYF	TGCGCCAGCAGTCAGCTCTACAGGGATTTCTACGAGCAGTACTTC
TRBV21-1	-	TRBJ1-2	-	CASSPPVGPDGYTF	TGTGCCAGCAGCCCCCCTGTGGGGCCGGATGGCTACACCTTC
TRBV5-1	-	TRBJ2-3	-	CASSLGLTASTDTQYF	TGCGCCAGCAGCTTGGGACTTACTGCTAGCACAGATACGCAGTATTTT
TRBV10-3	-	TRBJ2-1	TRBD2	CAISEPRGTSVGEQFF	TGTGCCATCAGTGAGCCGAGGGGGACTAGCGTGGGCGAGCAGTTCTTC
TRBV7-3	-	TRBJ2-3	TRBD2	CASSWTSGSTDTQYF	TGTGCCAGCAGCTGGACTAGCGGGAGCACAGATACGCAGTATTTT
TRBV19	-	TRBJ2-2	-	CASSLRRRNTGELFF	TGTGCCAGTAGTCTGCGAAGGAGGAACACCGGGGAGCTGTTTTTT
TRBV7-3	-	TRBJ2-6	TRBD1	CASSFDRAGANVLTF	TGTGCCAGCAGCTTTGACAGGGCTGGGGCCAACGTCCTGACTTTC
TRBV5-4	-	TRBJ2-7	TRBD2	CASSQERTRESGEQYF	TGTGCCAGCAGCCAAGAGAGGACGCGGGAGTCTGGGGAGCAGTACTTC
TRBV30	-	TRBJ2-3	-	CAWSGQGTDTQYF	TGTGCCTGGAGTGGACAGGGCACAGATACGCAGTATTTT
TRBV7-3	-	TRBJ2-5	TRBD2	CASSLNGLAGYQETQYF	TGTGCCAGCAGCTTAAATGGACTAGCGGGCTACCAAGAGACCCAGTACTTC
TRBV2	-	TRBJ1-2	-	CASRRGEEGYGYTF	TGTGCCAGCAGGAGAGGGGAAGAAGGCTATGGCTACACCTTC
TRBV28	-	TRBJ1-1	-	CASSSLTGGDTEAFF	TGTGCCAGCAGTAGTCTGACGGGGGGGGATACTGAAGCTTTCTTT
TRBV11-3	-	TRBJ2-7	-	CASSRGRGTYEQYF	TGTGCCAGCAGCCGGGGCAGGGGTACCTACGAGCAGTACTTC
TRBV18	-	TRBJ1-2	-	CASSPGTNYGYTF	TGTGCCAGCTCACCAGGGACGAACTATGGCTACACCTTC
TRBV12-5	-	TRBJ1-1	-	CASGLTEAFF	TGTGCTAGTGGTTTGACTGAAGCTTTCTTT
TRBV7-8	-	TRBJ2-1	-	CASRNSNEQFF	TGTGCCAGCAGGAATTCCAATGAGCAGTTCTTC
TRBV7-8	-	TRBJ2-1	-	CASSKNRDARYNEQFF	TGTGCCAGCAGCAAGAACCGGGACGCCCGCTACAATGAGCAGTTCTTC
TRBV7-9	-	TRBJ2-3	TRBD2	CASSPQAGGDTQYF	TGTGCCAGCAGCCCGCAGGCGGGAGGAGATACGCAGTATTTT
TRBV29-1	-	TRBJ2-3	-	CSVEQNRDQQYF	TGCAGCGTTGAGCAAAACCGGGATCAGCAGTATTTT
TRBV18	-	TRBJ1-2	-	CASSLAQAYGYTF	TGTGCCAGCTCACTTGCACAAGCTTATGGCTACACCTTC
TRBV11-3	-	TRBJ2-7	-	CASSLGASNSYEQYF	TGTGCCAGCAGCTTAGGGGCCTCCAACTCCTACGAGCAGTACTTC
TRBV27	once	TRBJ2-3	TRBD2	CASSLTSGTDTQYF	TGTGCCAGCAGTTTAACTAGCGGGACAGATACGCAGTATTTT
TRBV6-5	-	TRBJ1-2	TRBD1	CASSAQGNYGYTF	TGTGCCAGCAGTGCACAGGGGAACTATGGCTACACCTTC
TRBV6-5	-	TRBJ1-2	TRBD1	CASSRSGTAEGYTF	TGTGCCAGCAGCCGCTCCGGGACAGCGGAGGGCTACACCTTC
TRBV7-9	-	TRBJ1-2	TRBD1	CASSLVGTGVGYTF	TGTGCCAGCAGCTTAGTTGGGACAGGGGTTGGCTACACCTTC
TRBV6-4	-	TRBJ1-1	-	CASSKEGEAEAFF	TGTGCCAGCAGCAAGGAGGGGGAAGCTGAAGCTTTCTTT
TRBV2	-	TRBJ2-5	TRBD2	CASSEFGTSGRTQQETQYF	TGTGCCAGCAGTGAATTTGGGACTAGCGGGCGTACCCAGCAAGAGACCCAGTACTTC
TRBV5-1	-	TRBJ2-7	-	CASSFGYSYEQYF	TGCGCCAGCAGCTTCGGGTACTCCTACGAGCAGTACTTC
TRBV5-6	-	TRBJ2-7	TRBD2	CASSLGASGATLIYEQYF	TGTGCCAGCAGCTTGGGGGCTAGCGGGGCAACTTTGATCTACGAGCAGTACTTC
TRBV4-1	-	TRBJ2-7	TRBD2	CASSTGLAGPYEQYF	TGCGCCAGCAGCACGGGACTAGCGGGTCCCTACGAGCAGTACTTC
TRBV6-6	-	TRBJ2-2	-	CATRDTTNTGELFF	TGTGCCACCCGGGACACAACGAACACCGGGGAGCTGTTTTTT
TRBV11-1	-	TRBJ1-1	-	CASSQTRGREAFF	TGTGCCAGCAGCCAAACCCGGGGCAGAGAAGCTTTCTTT
TRBV6-1	-	TRBJ2-1	-	CASSEYWASSYTQFF	TGTGCCAGCAGTGAATACTGGGCCAGCAGTTACACGCAGTTCTTC
TRBV5-6	-	TRBJ2-5	TRBD1	CATGDRGSGTQYF	TGTGCCACCGGGGACAGGGGGTCGGGGACCCAGTACTTC
TRBV30	-	TRBJ1-4	-	CAWSVFGGRGKLFF	TGTGCCTGGAGTGTCTTCGGGGGGAGAGGAAAACTGTTTTTT
TRBV7-9	-	TRBJ1-3	TRBD1	CASSTTGVRNTIYF	TGTGCCAGCAGCACTACAGGGGTGAGAAACACCATATATTTT
TRBV9	-	TRBJ2-3	TRBD2	CASSAGVATDTQYF	TGTGCCAGCAGTGCGGGGGTAGCGACAGATACGCAGTATTTT
TRBV5-5	-	TRBJ2-3	TRBD2	CASSFGTSGKGDTQYF	TGTGCCAGCAGCTTTGGGACTAGCGGGAAGGGAGATACGCAGTATTTT
TRBV7-8	-	TRBJ1-3	TRBD1	CASSGQGGGNTIYF	TGTGCCAGCAGCGGACAGGGGGGTGGAAACACCATATATTTT
TRBV7-8	once	TRBJ2-7	TRBD2	CASYPGTSGYYEQYF	TGTGCCAGCTATCCCGGGACTAGCGGGTACTACGAGCAGTACTTC
TRBV7-9	-	TRBJ2-7	-	CASSPGGISYEQYF	TGTGCCAGCAGCCCAGGAGGGATTTCCTACGAGCAGTACTTC
TRBV6-5	-	TRBJ2-7	-	CASSYSGSVNPGEQYF	TGTGCCAGCAGTTACTCGGGGTCCGTGAACCCCGGCGAGCAGTACTTC
TRBV7-9	-	TRBJ2-1	TRBD1	CASMRGLSYNEQFF	TGTGCCAGCATGAGGGGGCTCTCCTACAATGAGCAGTTCTTC
TRBV2	-	TRBJ1-5	-	CASSERGSNQPQHF	TGTGCCAGCAGTGAAAGGGGTAGCAATCAGCCCCAGCATTTT
TRBV11-1	-	TRBJ1-1	TRBD1	CASSTGQVTEAFF	TGTGCCAGCAGCACCGGACAGGTAACTGAAGCTTTCTTT
TRBV7-9	-	TRBJ2-5	-	CASSLGGQTETQYF	TGTGCCAGCAGCTTAGGAGGGCAGACAGAGACCCAGTACTTC
TRBV5-4	-	TRBJ2-2	TRBD2	CASSLTELAGVTGELFF	TGTGCCAGCAGCCTCACTGAACTAGCGGGAGTGACCGGGGAGCTGTTTTTT